This T cell receptor beta chain derives from a study of blood T cell repertoires in COVID-19. Study-wide background: Whether acute or convalescent, the COVID-19 samples came from the United States, Italy and Spain. The analysed material was cDNA or gDNA that came from T cells, B-cell-depleted T cells, or PBMCs.

In the authors' workflow: Reference gene primer amplification in the assay estimated nucleated cell counts. Sequencing used immunoSEQ multiplex PCR; TCRdb keeps in-frame clones, though not all of them. The V and J calls and clone size come from that table; D and trimming were worked out from the DNA. This table holds fewer than 350,000 clones, 88% found once. Per the germline V gene, CDR1 is SGHDT and CDR2 is YYEEEE. This CDR3 comprises 14 residues. After removal of 1 base from V and 6 bases from J, the junction contained 6 bases not matched to a gene. The specimen sequenced was peripheral blood. This clonotype was sampled from a man younger than 35 with active or convalescent COVID-19. The genes are TRBV5-6 and TRBJ1-2, with 7 bases lining up with TRBD1. CDR3 sequence: CASSLPGQVHGYTF. CDR3 in DNA: TGTGCCAGCAGCTTGCCTGGACAGGTCCATGGCTACACCTTC. The entire variable domain, with the rest obtained from reference TRBV5-6 and TRBJ1-2, is as follows: DAGVTQSPTHLIKTRGQQVTLRCSPKSGHDTVSWYQQALGQGPQFIFQYYEEEERQRGNFPDRFSGHQFPNYSSELNVNALLLGDSALYLCASSLPGQVHGYTFGSGTRLTVV.